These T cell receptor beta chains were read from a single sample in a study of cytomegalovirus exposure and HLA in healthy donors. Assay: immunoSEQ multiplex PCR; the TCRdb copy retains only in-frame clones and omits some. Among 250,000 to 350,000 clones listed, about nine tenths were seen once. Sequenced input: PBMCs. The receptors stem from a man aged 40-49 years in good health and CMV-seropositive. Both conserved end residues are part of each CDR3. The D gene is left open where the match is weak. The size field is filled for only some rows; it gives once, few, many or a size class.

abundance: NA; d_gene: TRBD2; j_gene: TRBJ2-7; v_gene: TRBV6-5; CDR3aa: CASGIAGVFSYEQYF; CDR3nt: TGTGCCAGCGGAATAGCGGGAGTATTCTCCTACGAGCAGTACTTC
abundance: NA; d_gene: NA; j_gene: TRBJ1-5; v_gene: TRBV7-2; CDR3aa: CASSPGQGGQPQHF; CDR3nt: TGTGCCAGCAGCCCGGGGCAGGGAGGGCAGCCCCAGCATTTT
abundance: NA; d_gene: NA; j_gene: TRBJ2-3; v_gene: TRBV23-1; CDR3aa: CASSQSGRYTDTQYF; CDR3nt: TGCGCCAGCAGTCAATCGGGCAGATACACAGATACGCAGTATTTT
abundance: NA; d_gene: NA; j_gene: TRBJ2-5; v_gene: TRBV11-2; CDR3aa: CASSSLRQVEAQYF; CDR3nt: TGTGCCAGCAGCTCGCTCCGACAGGTAGAGGCCCAGTACTTC
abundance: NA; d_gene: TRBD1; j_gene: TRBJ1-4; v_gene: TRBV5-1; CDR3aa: CASSQGQPNEKLFF; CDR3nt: TGCGCCAGCAGCCAGGGACAGCCTAATGAAAAACTGTTTTTT
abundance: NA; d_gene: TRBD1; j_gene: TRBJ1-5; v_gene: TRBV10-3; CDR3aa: CAISETGEDNQPQHF; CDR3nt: TGTGCCATCAGTGAGACAGGGGAAGACAATCAGCCCCAGCATTTT
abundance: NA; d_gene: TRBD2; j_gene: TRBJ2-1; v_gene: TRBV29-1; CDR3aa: CSVEGYTSGRSDNEQFF; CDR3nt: TGCAGCGTTGAAGGATACACTAGCGGGAGGTCAGACAATGAGCAGTTCTTC
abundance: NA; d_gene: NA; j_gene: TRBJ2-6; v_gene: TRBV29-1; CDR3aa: CSVEEGASRASWANVLTF; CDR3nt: TGCAGCGTTGAGGAGGGAGCCTCAAGGGCCTCTTGGGCCAACGTCCTGACTTTC
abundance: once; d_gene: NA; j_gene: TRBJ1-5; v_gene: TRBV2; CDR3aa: CASSVASGINQPQHF; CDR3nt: TGTGCCAGCAGTGTTGCCAGTGGCATAAATCAGCCCCAGCATTTT
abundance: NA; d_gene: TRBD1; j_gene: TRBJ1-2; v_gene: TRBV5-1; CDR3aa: CASADGTALTYGYTF; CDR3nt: TGCGCCAGCGCCGATGGGACAGCTCTCACCTATGGCTACACCTTC
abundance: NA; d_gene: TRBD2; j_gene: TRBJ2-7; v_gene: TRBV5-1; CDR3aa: CASSPPSAGGRYEQYF; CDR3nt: TGCGCCAGCAGCCCCCCTTCGGCGGGAGGGCGCTACGAGCAGTACTTC
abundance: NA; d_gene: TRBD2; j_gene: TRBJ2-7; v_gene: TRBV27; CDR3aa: CAEIAGGTYEQYF; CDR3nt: TGTGCAGAAATAGCGGGAGGGACCTACGAGCAGTACTTC
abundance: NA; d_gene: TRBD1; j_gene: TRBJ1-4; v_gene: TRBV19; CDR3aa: CASSIRQGAATNEKLFF; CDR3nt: TGTGCCAGTAGTATTCGACAGGGGGCCGCTACTAATGAAAAACTGTTTTTT
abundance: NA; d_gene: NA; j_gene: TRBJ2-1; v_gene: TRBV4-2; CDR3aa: CASSQALAWVQFF; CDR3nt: TGTGCCAGCAGCCAAGCGTTAGCGTGGGTGCAGTTCTTC
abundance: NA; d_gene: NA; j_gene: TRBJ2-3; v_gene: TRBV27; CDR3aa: CASSFLAREDTQYF; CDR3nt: TGTGCCAGCAGTTTCCTAGCTCGGGAAGATACGCAGTATTTT
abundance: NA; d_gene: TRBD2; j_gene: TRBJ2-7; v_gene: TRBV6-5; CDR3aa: CASRALAGGHNEQYF; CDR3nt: TGTGCCAGCAGGGCGCTAGCGGGAGGCCACAACGAGCAGTACTTC
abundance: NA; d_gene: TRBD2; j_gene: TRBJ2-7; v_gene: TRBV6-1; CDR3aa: CASSEGLAGRYEQYF; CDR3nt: TGTGCCAGCAGTGAGGGTCTAGCGGGGCGCTACGAGCAGTACTTC
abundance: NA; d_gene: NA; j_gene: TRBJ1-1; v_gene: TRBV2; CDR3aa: CASSEKGGNTEAFF; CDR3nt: TGTGCCAGCAGTGAAAAAGGGGGGAACACTGAAGCTTTCTTT
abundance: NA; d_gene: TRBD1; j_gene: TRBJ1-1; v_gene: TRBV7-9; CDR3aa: CASSFTGDSNTEAFF; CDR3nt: TGTGCCAGCAGCTTCACAGGGGATTCGAACACTGAAGCTTTCTTT
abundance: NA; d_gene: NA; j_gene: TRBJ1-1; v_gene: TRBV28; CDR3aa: CASSRMAEAFF; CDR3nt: TGTGCCAGCAGCAGGATGGCTGAAGCTTTCTTT
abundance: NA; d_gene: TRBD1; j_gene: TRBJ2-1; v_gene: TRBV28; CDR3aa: CASSPLPGTGANEQFF; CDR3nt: TGTGCCAGCAGTCCGTTACCCGGGACAGGGGCAAATGAGCAGTTCTTC
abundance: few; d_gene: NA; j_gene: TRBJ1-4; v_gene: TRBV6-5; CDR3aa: CAVSARANNEKLFF; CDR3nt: TGTGCCGTGAGCGCCAGGGCTAATAATGAAAAACTGTTTTTT